The 31 T cell receptor beta chains in this list originate from one sample, sequenced in a study of glioma-infiltrating T cells. Using RNA template, CDR3s of TCR alpha and beta were amplified with iRepertoire arm-PCR. TCRdb itself ran the multiplex PCR reads through MiXCR, one entry per CDR3 protein. The table has roughly 16,000 distinct CDR3 sequences, roughly 60% seen once. Sample: glioma tissue, nonneoplastic brain tissue, or PBMCs (not recorded which). These receptors originate from a human donor with low-grade glioma or glioblastoma, undergoing nonglioma brain surgery, or in good health (not recorded which).

The V call is TRBV20-1, the J call TRBJ2-7; TRBD1 matches at 10 bases. From germline, CDR1 is DFQATT and CDR2 SNEGSKA (reference sequence). The CDR3 is made up of 13 amino acids. The CDR3 loop is CSGRTGGGYEQYF. The CDR3, as DNA: TGCAGCGGGAGGACAGGGGGAGGCTACGAGCAGTACTTC.

This clonotype came up many times. This rearrangement joins TRBV9 to TRBJ2-3; 8 nucleotides agree with TRBD2. Germline trimming cut 7 bases from V and 3 bases from J; bases unmatched to any gene: 7. The germline V gene encodes CDR1 SGDLS and CDR2 YYNGEE. The length of the CDR3 is 14 residues. The CDR3 DNA sequence: TGTGCCAGCCAGCTTCGGGGGGGAACAGATACGCAGTATTTT. This translates into CASQLRGGTDTQYF.

This clonotype was seen a single time. Germline and junction disagree at one end, which may indicate a read error. The chain joins TRBV15 to TRBJ2-7, with D possibly called TRBD1 or TRBD2 (6 bases each). Germline loops: CDR1 LNHNV, CDR2 YYDKDF (reference sequence). The CDR3 has 14 residues. This CDR3 is CATSKGGTSYEQYF. Written as DNA, the CDR3 is TGTGCCACTAGCAAGGGGGGTACCTCCTACGAGCAGTACTTC.

The genes are TRBV20-1 and TRBJ1-1, with 9 bases that match TRBD1. J was trimmed by 0 bases and V by 3 bases; bases with no gene match: 5. The CDR3 runs to 15 residues. The germline gives CDR1 DFQATT, CDR2 SNEGSKA (reference sequence). The CDR3 sequence is CSASTGGNVNTEAFF. CDR3 DNA: TGCAGTGCTAGCACAGGGGGCAATGTGAACACTGAAGCTTTCTTT.

With regard to this clonotype: At one boundary the junction diverges from the germline segment, which might be a read error. Here the CDR3 reads CASSSYSSNEQYF. In DNA, the CDR3 is TGTGCCAGTAGCTCCTATAGCTCCAACGAGCAGTACTTC. The chain uses TRBV7-3 and TRBJ2-7; D unclear. The CDR3 is 13 amino acids. CDR1 is SGHTA and CDR2 is FQGTGA in the germline V gene.

This chain links TRBV29-1 with TRBJ2-1; 14 nucleotides match TRBD2. From germline, CDR1 is SQVTM and CDR2 ANQGSEA. The CDR3 length is 13 residues. Trimming cost V 6 bases and J 9 bases; bases outside gene matches: 4. The CDR3 bases are TGCAGCGTCGGGACTAGCGGGAGACGTGAGCAGTTCTTC. This sequence encodes CSVGTSGRREQFF.

By share of the sample, this clonotype is medium-sized (0.01 to 0.1%). The chain joins TRBV20-1 to TRBJ1-1, with TRBD1 matching 9 bases. Germline V gives CDR1 DFQATT, CDR2 SNEGSKA (reference sequence). The CDR3 loop spans 14 amino acids. V dropped 0 bases and J dropped 6; count of bases not matched to a gene: 5. CDR3 bases: TGCAGTGCTAGAGATCGACAGGGGGTCTCTGAAGCTTTCTTT. Translated, it gives CSARDRQGVSEAFF.

The chain carries TRBV20-1 and TRBJ1-3; D might be TRBD1 (5 bases). The ends were cut back, 6 bases at V and 0 bases at J, with 24 bases in the middle. Germline V CDR1 and CDR2: DFQATT, SNEGSKA (reference sequence). CDR3 length: 18 residues. CDR3 DNA sequence: TGCAGTGCCTTGGGTCCAGGGAGCCTTACTTTCTCTGGAAACACCATATATTTT. Amino acid sequence: CSALGPGSLTFSGNTIYF.

This clonotype came up once. The chain is built from TRBV2 and TRBJ1-6, with D maybe TRBD1 (5 bases). Germline CDR1 SNHLY, CDR2 FYNNEI. Trimming stripped 2 bases from V and 11 bases from J, with 13 bases between. This CDR3 has 14 amino acids. CDR3 nucleotide sequence: TGTGCCAGCAGTGAAATCGGGGGAGGCCCACCCCTCCACTTT. Its protein is CASSEIGGGPPLHF.

V usage is TRBV6-5 and J usage is TRBJ1-5; TRBD1 agrees at 9 bases. The CDR3 is 14 residues long. Looked up from germline, CDR1 is MNHEY and CDR2 is SVGAGI. Unmatched junction bases numbered 6, after V lost 2 bases and J lost 10 bases. The CDR3 here is CASSYNRGRQPQHF. DNA for the CDR3: TGTGCCAGCAGTTACAACAGGGGGCGTCAACCCCAGCATTTT.

The rearrangement uses TRBV6-5 and TRBJ1-1, with D possibly matching TRBD1 (5 bases). This CDR3 has 16 residues. The V end was cut by 6 bases, the J end by 4 bases, with 21 bases between. Germline V gene lookup returns CDR1 MNHEY and CDR2 SVGAGI. In DNA, the CDR3 is TGTGCCAGCAGCCAAGTCGGTGGGGCCCCGAGCACTGAAGCTTTCTTT. Protein product: CASSQVGGAPSTEAFF.

The sample holds one count of this clonotype. This chain joins TRBV11-2 and TRBJ1-1; 10 bases fit TRBD1. This CDR3 is built from 14 residues. Germline V lookup: CDR1 SGHAT, CDR2 FQNNGV. Germline trimming cut 5 bases from V and 3 bases from J; bases unmatched to any gene: 3. The CDR3 sequence is CASSLDRGDTEAFF. The CDR3 DNA sequence: TGTGCCAGCAGCCTGGACAGGGGGGACACTGAAGCTTTCTTT.

Only a few counts were recorded for this clonotype. For the CDR3, the DNA is TGTGCCAGCAGTTTAGATTCGAACACTGAAGCTTTCTTT. Its translation is CASSLDSNTEAFF. This chain joins TRBV12-3 or TRBV12-4 and TRBJ1-1; the D is unclear. The CDR3 loop spans 13 amino acids. Trimming removed 1 base from V and 1 base from J, with 4 bases in between.

The chain uses TRBV10-3 and TRBJ2-5, with D perhaps given as TRBD1 or TRBD2 (5 bases each). V lost 2 bases and J 4 bases, leaving 5 bases between the germline ends. The V gene's germline CDR1 is ENHRY and CDR2 SYGVKD. The CDR3 is 12 residues long. The CDR3 bases are TGTGCCATCAGTGAGGGGGGAGAGACCCAGTACTTC. Protein: CAISEGGETQYF.

The CDR3 spells CASFPRGRLGGYTF. The DNA for the CDR3 is TGTGCCAGCTTCCCCCGGGGACGGCTGGGTGGCTACACCTTC. The genes are TRBV28 and TRBJ1-2; tentative D call: TRBD1 (5 bases). The CDR3 loop spans 14 amino acids. Germline V gene lookup returns CDR1 MDHEN and CDR2 SYDVKM. Trimming cost V 8 bases and J 7 bases, with 20 bases left between them.

The J gene is TRBJ2-7, the V gene TRBV6-1; D might be TRBD2 (5 bases). V lost 6 bases and J lost 2, with 11 bases in between. The CDR3 is 13 residues long. In germline, CDR1 is MNHNS, CDR2 SASEGT. The CDR3: CASSTGNPYEQYF. CDR3 DNA: TGTGCCAGCAGCACCGGGAACCCCTACGAGCAGTACTTC.

The rearrangement links TRBV7-2 to TRBJ2-1; 7 bases match TRBD2. Germline CDR1 SGHTA, CDR2 FQGNSA. This CDR3 comprises 15 residues. V dropped 5 bases and J dropped 1; count of bases not matched to a gene: 5. CDR3: CASSQAGISYNEQFF. The CDR3 DNA reads as TGTGCCAGCAGCCAAGCGGGGATTTCCTACAATGAGCAGTTCTTC.

The chain uses TRBV20-1 and TRBJ1-2; tentatively, D is TRBD1 (6 bases). Germline V gene sequence: CDR1 DFQATT, CDR2 SNEGSKA (reference sequence). V lost 1 base and J 2 bases, leaving 11 bases between the germline ends. The CDR3 is made up of 14 amino acids. The CDR3 region has the DNA TGCAGTGCTAGAGGCACCACAGGGAACTATGGCTACACCTTC. Amino acids: CSARGTTGNYGYTF.

V is TRBV28 and J is TRBJ2-4; possibly TRBD2 for D (5 bases). Trimming shortened V by 3 bases and J by 1 base, and 10 bases separated the two germline ends. CDR1 is MDHEN and CDR2 is SYDVKM in the germline V gene. This CDR3 contains 15 residues. CDR3 in DNA: TGTGCCAGCAGTTTGGGGAGTACGGCCAAAAACATTCAGTACTTC. Residues: CASSLGSTAKNIQYF.

The CDR3 spells CASTDMGLGYNEQFF. CDR3 coding DNA: TGTGCCAGCACCGATATGGGACTAGGGTACAATGAGCAGTTCTTC. The J gene is TRBJ2-1, the V gene TRBV6-6, with TRBD2 identical over 8 bases. V was pared by 7 bases and J by 4 bases, with 9 bases of the junction left unmatched. Germline CDR1 and CDR2: MNHNY and SVGAGI (reference sequence). The CDR3 runs 15 residues.

The rearrangement joins TRBV28 to TRBJ2-7; TRBD1 matches 10 bases. This CDR3 spans 16 amino acids. J was trimmed by 8 bases and V by 5 bases; bases with no gene match: 15. The germline V gene has CDR1 MDHEN and CDR2 SYDVKM. CDR3 sequence: CASSPTGGLAVGKQYF. In DNA, the CDR3 is TGTGCCAGCAGTCCGACAGGGGGCCTAGCGGTCGGAAAGCAGTACTTC.

The CDR3 DNA is TGTGCCAGCAGCTTAGGGGACAGACGCACAGATACGCAGTATTTT. Residues: CASSLGDRRTDTQYF. The chain has TRBV11-2 and TRBJ2-3; 7 nucleotides line up with TRBD1. The trim removed 1 base at V and 1 base at J, leaving 2 bases unmatched. CDR1 and CDR2 from the germline V gene are SGHAT and FQNNGV. The CDR3 spans 15 residues. The full variable domain, with the rest looked up from reference TRBV11-2 and TRBJ2-3, is EAGVAQSPRYKIIEKRQSVAFWCNPISGHATLYWYQQILGQGPKLLIQFQNNGVVDDSQLPKDRFSAERLKGVDSTLKIQPAKLEDSAVYLCASSLGDRRTDTQYFGPGTRLTVL.

Worth noting for this clonotype: It may be a read error: a sequence one base away is much more abundant. As the CDR3 is not closed by the conserved phenylalanine or tryptophan, this likely results from a read error. The rearrangement links TRBV2 to TRBJ2-7; D unclear. V lost 1 base and J lost 3, with 4 bases in between. In germline, CDR1 is SNHLY, CDR2 FYNNEI. The CDR3 has 12 residues. CDR3: CASSEGLYEQYY. CDR3 nucleotide sequence: TGTGCCAGCAGTGAAGGACTCTACGAGCAGTACTAC.

The chain carries TRBV6-5 and TRBJ1-5; the match to TRBD1 covers 8 bases. The CDR3 length is 16 residues. Germline CDR1 MNHEY, CDR2 SVGAGI. V trimming: 6 bases; J trimming: 5 bases; junction bases outside the gene matches: 12. The CDR3 DNA reads TGTGCCAGCAGCTTAGCGGGCGGACAGGGCTATCAGCCCCAGCATTTT. It translates to CASSLAGGQGYQPQHF.

The chain combines TRBV3-1 with TRBJ1-5; a weak D match, TRBD1 (5 bases). With 4 bases removed from V and 11 bases from J, the gap between germline ends came to 18 bases. This CDR3 has 14 residues. Germline V gene sequence: CDR1 LGHDT, CDR2 YNNKEL (reference sequence). The CDR3 DNA follows: TGTGCCAGCAGCCTCTATCGACAGCCCGCAGCCCAGCATTTT. Translation: CASSLYRQPAAQHF. Together with reference TRBV3-1 and TRBJ1-5, the CDR3 gives the full variable domain: DTAVSQTPKYLVTQMGNDKSIKCEQNLGHDTMYWYKQDSKKFLKIMFSYNNKELIINETVPNRFSPKSPDKAHLNLHINSLELGDSAVYFCASSLYRQPAAQHFGDGTRLSIL.

This CDR3 reads CASSWGASSGNTIYF. The DNA of the CDR3 is TGTGCCAGCAGCTGGGGGGCGAGCTCTGGAAACACCATATATTTT. The rearrangement joins TRBV6-2 or TRBV6-3 to TRBJ1-3; D might be TRBD1 (6 bases). The V and J ends lost 6 bases and 0 bases respectively, with 12 bases between them. CDR3 length equals 15 residues. Looked up from germline, CDR1 is MNHEY and CDR2 is SVGEGT.

The CDR3 bases are TGCAGTGCTATCGACAGGGTTCAGCCCCAGCATTTT. Translated, it gives CSAIDRVQPQHF. The chain combines TRBV20-1 with TRBJ1-5; TRBD1 aligns across 7 bases. The V segment lost 4 bases and the J segment 6 bases; nucleotides outside the gene matches: 3. The CDR3 is 12 amino acids. CDR1 and CDR2 from the germline V gene are DFQATT and SNEGSKA (reference sequence).

This sequence joins TRBV18 and TRBJ2-3; D uncertain. Germline lookup yields CDR1 KGHSH and CDR2 LQKENI. V lost 0 bases and J 0 bases, leaving 7 bases between the germline ends. This CDR3 spans 15 amino acids. DNA for the CDR3: TGTGCCAGCTCACCACCGATAGGGAGCACAGATACGCAGTATTTT. It translates to CASSPPIGSTDTQYF.

The V call is TRBV20-1, the J call TRBJ1-1, with D tentatively TRBD1 (6 bases). Trimming removed 4 bases at V and 2 bases at J, with 11 bases between. The CDR3 has 13 amino acids. Germline CDR1 DFQATT, CDR2 SNEGSKA (reference sequence). CDR3 protein: CSAMDRINTEAFF. Here the CDR3 DNA reads TGCAGTGCTATGGACAGAATTAACACTGAAGCTTTCTTT.

The chain joins TRBV20-1 to TRBJ2-5, with 11 bases fitting TRBD2. Germline assignment: CDR1 DFQATT and CDR2 SNEGSKA (reference sequence). V lost 2 bases, J lost 0 bases, and 8 bases stayed unmatched. The CDR3 spans 17 residues. The CDR3 here is CSARLTGTSGYQETQYF. The CDR3 nucleotides read TGCAGTGCTAGACTTACCGGGACTAGCGGTTACCAAGAGACCCAGTACTTC.

The chain links TRBV18 to TRBJ2-3; 12 nucleotides agree with TRBD2. After removal of 6 bases from V and 6 bases from J, the junction contained 7 bases not matched to a gene. The CDR3 sequence is 15 residues long. Germline V lookup: CDR1 KGHSH, CDR2 LQKENI. CDR3 residues: CASSRTSGTVDTQYF. The CDR3 bases are TGTGCCAGCTCGCGGACTAGCGGGACTGTGGATACGCAGTATTTT.